These 23 T cell receptor beta chains originate from one sample sequenced in a study of T cells in Graves' hyperthyroidism and ophthalmopathy. Amplification yielded TCR beta CDR3 regions, with RNA transcripts as the source. Carried out on the TCR CDR3, a first-round RT-PCR used the HTBI primer set. TCRdb re-called the multiplex PCR reads through MiXCR, storing one row per CDR3 protein. The repertoire holds 270,000 or so distinct CDR3 sequences, with roughly 15% as singletons. Sequencing was performed on blood. Receptor source: a woman between 50 and 59 years old with Graves' hyperthyroidism that later progressed to Graves' ophthalmopathy.

The rearrangement joins TRBV10-2 to TRBJ2-4; TRBD2 might be the D (5 bases). CDR1 and CDR2 from the germline V gene are WSHSY and SAAADI. V was trimmed by 8 bases and J by 2 bases, leaving 22 bases between them. The CDR3 has 17 amino acids. The CDR3, as DNA: TGCGCCAGCCTCGACGGACGAGTGCGACTAACCAAAAACATTCAGTACTTC. It codes for CASLDGRVRLTKNIQYF.

This clonotype was seen ten or more times. This chain uses TRBV28 with TRBJ2-2; 9 bases are a match to TRBD2. CDR1 is MDHEN, CDR2 SYDVKM, per germline. Losses at the gene ends were 6 bases for V and 4 bases for J; bases not matched to a gene: 12. The CDR3 contains 17 residues. The CDR3 loop is CASRRRREGLSTGELFF. The CDR3 DNA is TGTGCCAGCAGAAGACGGCGGGAGGGCCTCTCCACCGGGGAGCTGTTTTTT. Variable domain in full (rest from reference TRBV28 and TRBJ2-2): DVKVTQSSRYLVKRTGEKVFLECVQDMDHENMFWYRQDPGLGLRLIYFSYDVKMKEKGDIPEGYSVSREKKERFSLILESASTNQTSMYLCASRRRREGLSTGELFFGEGSRLTVL.

Many counts were recorded for this clonotype. The rearrangement links TRBV7-9 to TRBJ2-7; possible D gene TRBD2, 6 bases. This CDR3 comprises 15 residues. V was cut by 5 bases and J by 6 bases, with 20 bases left in between. In germline, CDR1 is SEHNR, CDR2 FQNEAQ (reference sequence). CDR3 in amino acids: CASSPLGVPEGEQYF. The DNA of the CDR3 is TGTGCCAGCAGCCCCCTGGGGGTTCCGGAGGGCGAGCAGTACTTC.

The V call is TRBV9, the J call TRBJ1-5, with unresolved D. Trimming stripped 1 base from V and 0 bases from J, with 5 bases between. CDR1 is SGDLS, CDR2 YYNGEE, per germline. The CDR3 spans 14 residues. The CDR3 nucleotides are TGTGCCAGCAGCGTATGGGGTAGCAATCAGCCCCAGCATTTT. Residues: CASSVWGSNQPQHF.

This clonotype appeared many times. The CDR3 reads CSVMTYNEQFF. CDR3 bases: TGCAGCGTTATGACCTACAATGAGCAGTTCTTC. The rearrangement joins TRBV29-1 to TRBJ2-1; D uncertain. CDR1 SQVTM and CDR2 ANQGSEA come from the germline V gene. Trimming pared 5 bases from V and 2 bases from J, leaving 4 bases between. The CDR3 runs to 11 residues.

The table lists this clonotype with many counts. This chain joins TRBV6-5 and TRBJ2-1; tentative D call: TRBD1 (6 bases). Germline V lookup: CDR1 MNHEY, CDR2 SVGAGI. V lost 2 bases and J 10 bases, leaving 21 bases between the germline ends. The CDR3 loop spans 16 amino acids. The CDR3 nucleotides read TGTGCCAGCAGTTACACCTCTCGGATATCCCAGGGGGAGCAGTTCTTC. This encodes CASSYTSRISQGEQFF.

This clonotype was picked up many times. J is TRBJ1-1 and V is TRBV7-8; no definite D call. Germline lookup yields CDR1 SGHVS and CDR2 FQNEAQ. This CDR3 is built from 18 residues. Deletions cut 1 base from V and 0 bases from J, with 18 bases between. For the CDR3, the DNA is TGTGCCAGCAGCTTAGTCCCCCCTTTAAGTTTATTGAACACTGAAGCTTTCTTT. Translation gives CASSLVPPLSLLNTEAFF.

The genes are TRBV14 and TRBJ2-6; TRBD1 matches 7 bases. CDR1 is SGHDN, CDR2 FVKESK, per germline. This CDR3 has 16 residues. J was trimmed by 2 bases and V by 4 bases; bases with no gene match: 5. CDR3 coding DNA: TGTGCCAGCAGCCTATACAGGGGCACTGGGGCCAACGTCCTGACTTTC. Protein sequence: CASSLYRGTGANVLTF.

This clonotype was observed many times. V usage is TRBV2 and J usage is TRBJ2-1, with 9 bases fitting TRBD1. V shed 4 bases, J shed 6 bases, and the junction held 7 bases outside the gene matches. Germline values: CDR1 SNHLY, CDR2 FYNNEI. The CDR3 contains 15 residues. The CDR3 DNA follows: TGTGCCAGCAGTGCGGACAGGGGTACAGGCAATGAGCAGTTCTTC. It yields the protein CASSADRGTGNEQFF.

This clonotype has a count of ten or more. The rearrangement joins TRBV7-3 to TRBJ2-5; D remains unclear. The V gene lost 1 base and the J gene lost 3 bases, with 9 bases spanning the gap. This CDR3 is built from 14 residues. CDR1 and CDR2 from the germline V gene are SGHTA and FQGTGA. CDR3 coding DNA: TGTGCCAGCAGCTTAATGGGTAGGGAAGAGACCCAGTACTTC. Protein: CASSLMGREETQYF.

There are many counts of this clonotype. The chain employs TRBV28 and TRBJ2-1; D is tentatively TRBD1 or TRBD2 (7 bases each). This CDR3 has 15 amino acids. Germline CDR1 and CDR2: MDHEN and SYDVKM. Trimming pared 6 bases from V and 7 bases from J, leaving 19 bases between. CDR3 sequence (DNA): TGTGCCAGCAGAGGGGCCATCAGGGGGGGGAATGAGCAGTTCTTC. It translates to CASRGAIRGGNEQFF.

The chain combines TRBV6-1 with TRBJ1-5, with TRBD1 as a possible D gene (5 bases). The CDR3 is 15 amino acids. The V and J ends lost 7 bases and 8 bases respectively, with 21 bases between them. Germline CDR1 is MNHNS and CDR2 is SASEGT. The CDR3 region is CASTRLGRLGEPQHF. CDR3 sequence (DNA): TGTGCCAGCACTCGCTTGGGACGGCTTGGAGAGCCCCAGCATTTT.

There are a few counts of this clonotype. This chain links TRBV2 with TRBJ2-7; 15 nucleotides agree with TRBD2. The CDR3 runs 16 residues. Germline V gives CDR1 SNHLY, CDR2 FYNNEI. Trimming removed 8 bases from V and 0 bases from J; junction bases left unmatched: 5. The CDR3 region is CASGGLAGGYSYEQYF. CDR3 DNA: TGTGCCAGCGGGGGACTAGCGGGAGGCTACTCCTACGAGCAGTACTTC.

At least ten counts were recorded for this clonotype. The chain recombines TRBV28 with TRBJ2-7, with TRBD2 matching over 7 bases. Germline trimming cut 6 bases from V and 3 bases from J; bases unmatched to any gene: 8. This CDR3 contains 14 residues. Looked up from germline, CDR1 is MDHEN and CDR2 is SYDVKM. As DNA, the CDR3 is TGTGCCAGCAGCCCCGGGGGGTTAGGCTACGAGCAGTACTTC. This encodes CASSPGGLGYEQYF.

V gene TRBV7-9 combines with J gene TRBJ2-7; 13 bases match TRBD2. The germline V gene encodes CDR1 SEHNR and CDR2 FQNEAQ (reference sequence). The length of the CDR3 is 13 residues. V was pared by 5 bases and J by 5 bases, with 0 bases of the junction left unmatched. The CDR3 sequence: CASSTSGGDEQYF. Here the CDR3 DNA reads TGTGCCAGCAGCACTAGCGGGGGGGACGAGCAGTACTTC. Full variable domain (remainder filled in from reference TRBV7-9 and TRBJ2-7): DTGVSQNPRHKITKRGQNVTFRCDPISEHNRLYWYRQTLGQGPEFLTYFQNEAQLEKSRLLSDRFSAERPKGSFSTLEIQRTEQGDSAMYLCASSTSGGDEQYFGPGTRLTVT.

This clonotype was found many times. V usage is TRBV11-2 and J usage is TRBJ2-2; TRBD2 matches at 10 bases. Germline values: CDR1 SGHAT, CDR2 FQNNGV. Trimming cost V 5 bases and J 6 bases; bases outside gene matches: 9. The CDR3 runs to 16 residues. The CDR3 loop reads CASSPRPLAGAGELFF. CDR3 nucleotide sequence: TGTGCCAGCAGCCCCAGGCCCCTAGCGGGAGCCGGGGAGCTGTTTTTT.

Many counts were recorded for this clonotype. The rearrangement links TRBV2 to TRBJ2-7; D is possibly TRBD1 or TRBD2 (5 bases each). Looked up from germline, CDR1 is SNHLY and CDR2 is FYNNEI. V was cut by 6 bases and J by 1 base, with 13 bases left in between. This CDR3 region has 14 residues. The CDR3 loop is CASSGTTTSYEQYF. In DNA form, the CDR3 reads TGTGCCAGCAGCGGGACGACTACTTCCTACGAGCAGTACTTC.

The V call is TRBV27, the J call TRBJ1-5; 8 nucleotides align to TRBD1. The CDR3 loop spans 14 amino acids. Germline CDR1 and CDR2: MNHEY and SMNVEV (reference sequence). V shed 6 bases and J 6 bases; nucleotides not matched to a gene: 7. CDR3 nucleotide sequence: TGTGCCAGCAGGCAAACAGGGGGGATTCAGCCCCAGCATTTT. This codes for CASRQTGGIQPQHF.

The J gene is TRBJ2-7, the V gene TRBV9, with D perhaps being TRBD1 or TRBD2 (5 bases each). The CDR3 sequence is 14 residues long. Trimming left V 3 bases short and J 6 bases short, with 16 bases between. The germline gives CDR1 SGDLS, CDR2 YYNGEE. The DNA of the CDR3 is TGTGCCAGCAGCGGGGGGACCTTCCCCTCCGAGCAGTACTTC. Translating it yields CASSGGTFPSEQYF.

The chain combines TRBV20-1 with TRBJ1-5, with D possibly matching TRBD1 (5 bases). The germline V and J ends were trimmed by 5 bases and 4 bases, with 9 bases remaining between them. The V gene's germline CDR1 is DFQATT and CDR2 SNEGSKA (reference sequence). The CDR3 extends over 12 amino acids. CDR3 nucleotides: TGCAGTGCTGGGACGAGGAATCAGCCCCAGCATTTT. It is translated as CSAGTRNQPQHF.

This clonotype was found many times. The gene calls are TRBV5-1 and TRBJ2-3, with D possibly TRBD2 on 5 matching bases. CDR1 and CDR2 (germline): SGHRS, YFSETQ. Deletions cut 4 bases from V and 0 bases from J, with 12 bases between. The CDR3 loop spans 15 amino acids. This CDR3 reads CASSPTGISTDTQYF. CDR3 sequence (DNA): TGCGCCAGCAGCCCCACCGGGATCAGCACAGATACGCAGTATTTT.

This clonotype was counted ten times or more. V usage is TRBV20-1 and J usage is TRBJ2-1; no clear D gene. This CDR3 is 14 amino acids long. Germline V gene sequence: CDR1 DFQATT, CDR2 SNEGSKA (reference sequence). Trimming left V 5 bases short and J 1 base short, with 12 bases between. The CDR3 sequence is CSAVRTSSYNEQFF. The CDR3, as DNA: TGCAGTGCTGTGAGGACGTCGTCCTACAATGAGCAGTTCTTC.

The chain has TRBV15 and TRBJ2-1; 11 bases align to TRBD2. Germline loops: CDR1 LNHNV, CDR2 YYDKDF (reference sequence). The CDR3 runs 16 residues. With V trimmed by 3 bases and J by 2 bases, 3 bases remained unmatched. CDR3 protein: CATSSTSGRAYNEQFF. The CDR3 DNA is TGTGCCACCAGCAGTACTAGCGGGAGAGCCTACAATGAGCAGTTCTTC. The variable domain in full, with the rest retrieved from reference TRBV15 and TRBJ2-1, is DAMVIQNPRYQVTQFGKPVTLSCSQTLNHNVMYWYQQKSSQAPKLLFHYYDKDFNNEADTPDNFQSRRPNTSFCFLDIRSPGLGDTAMYLCATSSTSGRAYNEQFFGPGTRLTVL.